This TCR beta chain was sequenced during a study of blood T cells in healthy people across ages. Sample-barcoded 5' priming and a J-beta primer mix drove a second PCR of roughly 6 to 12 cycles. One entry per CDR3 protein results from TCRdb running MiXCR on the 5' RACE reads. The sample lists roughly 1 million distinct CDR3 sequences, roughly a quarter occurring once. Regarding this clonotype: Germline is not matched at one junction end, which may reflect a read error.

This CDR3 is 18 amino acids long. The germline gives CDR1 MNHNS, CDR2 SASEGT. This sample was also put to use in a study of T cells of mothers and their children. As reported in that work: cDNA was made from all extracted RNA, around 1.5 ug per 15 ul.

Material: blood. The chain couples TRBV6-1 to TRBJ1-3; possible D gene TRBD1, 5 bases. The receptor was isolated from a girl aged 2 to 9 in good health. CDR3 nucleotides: TGTGCCGGCAGAAAGGGATTCGGGGACTCGAGCTCTGGAAACACCATATATTTT. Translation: CAGRKGFGDSSSGNTIYF.